Below, one T cell receptor beta chain is given with its context. The clone's antigen remains unknown. Base qualities are not provided; no much larger clone lies one nucleotide away. The data were taken from a study of cytomegalovirus exposure and HLA in healthy donors (dated by TCRdb to between 2016 and 2019). Regarding the complete study: According to an earlier analysis of around 600 of the donors, roughly 180 million T cells yielded some 110 million unique TCR beta sequences and about 300 Gb of sequence data. On average, roughly 240,000 unique TCR beta nucleotide sequences were sequenced per donor among more than 350 genotyped donors of the cohort, with roughly 20% of those sequences being non-productive. The T cell repertoires of 666 subjects were profiled by immunosequencing and related to cytomegalovirus serostatus. Among the roughly 400 genotyped donors, around 81% belonged to the genetic ancestry cluster associated with self-reported Caucasian donors. Rather than using new phenotypic data, the later analysis identified candidate immune exposures from TCR beta sequences and from how often those sequences occurred across donors. An early release that covered 640 HLA-typed donors contained approximately 300 gigabases of sequencing data and about 84 million unique TCR sequences. To decide whether each TCR beta V gene segment behaved as functional or pseudogenic, an earlier analysis of several hundred of the donors relied on high-throughput TCR beta sequencing. The number of donors typed differed by locus, with about 629-640 for A, B, C, DRB1 and DQB1, roughly 550 for DQA1, over 600 for DPA1, and some 440 for DPB1. In a later analysis, previously published TCR beta repertoires from several hundred donors were re-analyzed and high-resolution HLA genotyping was added so that TCR occurrence patterns could be studied. The study aimed to test whether cataloging public T cell receptors could reveal signatures of past pathogen exposure. High-throughput TCR immunosequencing, statistical association of individual TCRs with disease status, and machine learning were combined to predict cytomegalovirus infection status. Every discovery cohort repertoire had been produced on one sequencing platform. Several DR-DQ haplotypes were treated as single units for association and clustering because of strong linkage in the cohort. Genome-wide SNP genotypes for about three fifths of the roughly 670 donors were used in a later genetic analysis, which treated that subset as a discovery cohort. Class I and class II HLA loci were covered by the typing at four-digit resolution. Along with the approximately 700-subject first cohort, a separate validation cohort of over a hundred different subjects was used. Donor age, sex, ethnicity and CMV serostatus were compiled together with the repertoire data. Beyond this particular receptor, the publication reports: The study listed 164 TCR beta chains as associated with cytomegalovirus. In an earlier analysis of a few hundred of the donors, most TCR beta V segments were observed in productive rearrangements about 90% or about 30% of the time, broadly matching IMGT annotations. Roughly uniform sequencing depth across donors was assumed in presence/absence analyses, although this assumption may not hold. A later analysis found that HLA-associated TCR beta chains were more clonally expanded and had lower generation probabilities than equally common non-associated chains. A group of highly shared sequence variants was considered likely to be a technical artifact of the sequencing pipeline. Because HLA typing was missing for some donors at each locus, association tests included only the typed subset. The authors suggested that the approach could potentially be extended to other disease states and immunological phenotypes. The only immune exposure information available for the cohort was CMV serostatus. Several of the top co-occurrence clusters appeared to be linked to parvovirus B19, influenza, CMV and Epstein-Barr virus, according to a later analysis. Cytomegalovirus status was reported to be diagnosed by the classifier with high specificity and sensitivity in both the original and validation cohorts. This cohort had only TCR beta chains sequenced, and the lack of alpha or paired-chain data limited which features could be detected. Compared with the roughly 700-donor mean, donors in an Asian-associated ancestry cluster had fewer N-insertions in productive TCRs, according to a later genetic analysis. A later analysis found that TCR association rates varied across HLA loci, with DRB1 alleles showing the most associated TCRs and HLA-C alleles the fewest. A further reported finding was that TCR beta sequences accurately predicted the HLA-A and HLA-B alleles for most subjects in the first cohort. According to a later analysis, most CMV-associated TCR beta chains appeared to be HLA-restricted, and the HLA associations seemed to be driven largely by CMV exposure. In vitro tests confirmed that three of the cytomegalovirus-associated TCR beta chains recognize cytomegalovirus antigens. The earlier analysis of some 540 of the donors excluded some 16 rarely observed V segments, including chromosome 9 orphons, because counts were too low. In a later analysis, 15,000 to 20,000 TCR beta sequences were associated with specific HLA alleles at a false discovery rate of 0.05. Linkage disequilibrium might explain the correlated functional status among segregating V segments, but an unknown experimental factor could not be ruled out. The 87-base-pair reads could not distinguish some IMGT-functional V segments, including TRBV6-2 and TRBV6-3, so those segments were excluded. V-gene and J-gene trimming of TCR beta chains was associated with a missense DCLRE1C variant in a later genetic analysis, and the association was replicated in an independent cohort. Most TCR sequences were seen in very few donors, while some public TCRs were found in many individuals. When HLA alleles, especially DR and DQ, strongly co-occurred, TCR associations were difficult to assign to individual alleles.

The cohort comprised some 730 healthy bone marrow donors. Cohort members were all nominally healthy when sampled, although unrecorded immune exposures were likely present. The donor was CMV seronegative and belonged to the group of approximately 320 seronegative cohort members. A peripheral blood sample was collected from each donor, and TCR beta sequencing was performed on peripheral blood mononuclear cells. Genomic DNA was extracted from the blood cell samples with the Qiagen DNeasy Blood Extraction Kit. Trimming takes 5 bases from V and 0 bases from J, and the germline ends sit 10 bases apart. Sequences SGHVS (CDR1) and FQNEAQ (CDR2) are obtained from the germline V gene. The CDR3 goes from the cysteine to the phenylalanine over 15 residues. The DNA shown is the 45-base CDR3, in frame from base 1. Library creation used the immunoSEQ multiplex PCR assay. A mixture of 60 forward primers for TCR Vbeta segments and 13 reverse primers for TCR Jbeta segments was used in the multiplex PCR. The CDR3 region of rearranged TCR beta genes was amplified from genomic DNA with a multiplex PCR assay. Amplified TCR beta libraries were sequenced as 87-base-pair reads on the Illumina HiSeq System. The source study handled its data this way. A later analysis counted about 80 million unique TCR beta chains across the 666 repertoires, and roughly 10 million of these chains were shared by at least two donors. Raw reads were error-corrected and collapsed into unique sequences by a nearest-neighbor algorithm in which closely related sequences were merged to remove PCR and sequencing errors. CDR3 sequences were aligned to IMGT reference sequences to assign V, D and J gene segments. For a sequence to be retained, at least a six-nucleotide match to both a V gene segment and a J gene segment was required. A rearrangement counted as productive if the CDR3 had no stop codons and remained in frame with V and J, and every other rearrangement counted as non-productive. Following IMGT convention, CDR3 was defined as the stretch from the second conserved V-encoded cysteine up to the conserved J-encoded phenylalanine. Sequences without an unambiguous match to a single V gene segment were excluded from the earlier analysis of several hundred of the donors. An earlier analysis of fewer than 650 of the donors classified V segments as functional when productive rearrangements were above 56.7% and as segregating when the standard deviation between donors was above 5%. A statistical classification framework was built to diagnose cytomegalovirus status from the catalog of TCR beta chain sequences. In a later analysis, TCR nucleotide sequences were compared against IMGT/GENE-DB human TR gene sequences so that V and J genes could be assigned. In a later analysis, CDR3 sequences and most-parsimonious VDJ recombination scenarios were assigned using the TCRdist pipeline. In a later analysis, each TCR beta chain was defined by its CDR3 amino acid sequence together with its V-gene family, and reads without a unique V-gene family were excluded. To address suspected cross-contamination and a sequencing artifact, a later analysis removed under 600 highly shared, low-generation-probability nucleotide sequences. For each public chain, a later analysis derived a clonal expansion index from normalized ranks of inferred template counts within each repertoire. Generation probabilities in a later analysis came from a VDJ recombination model fitted to out-of-frame rearrangements, and those results were checked against IGoR. A later analysis scored TCR-TCR, TCR-HLA and TCR-CMV co-occurrence with hypergeometric tests, applying a repertoire-size bias correction to TCR pairs. To estimate false discovery rates, a later analysis permuted the HLA or CMV assignments 20 times. In a later analysis, co-occurring TCRs were grouped using DBSCAN, and TCRdist sequence similarity was added for clustering within HLA-allele-positive subsets. Co-occurrence clustering excluded repertoires with fewer than 30,000 or more than 120,000 public chains, plus five with anomalous nucleotide sharing. In TCRdb, the immuneACCESS table is reduced to in-frame sequences with V and J assigned. These tables do not hold every clone; where another copy was compared, an unresolved V gene accounts for under half, and the others remain unexplained. V and J calls plus clone size are reproduced from that table; the DNA served to infer D and trimming. For this sample there are approximately 180,000 clones; more than 85% appear just once. Clones ranked in the top ten supply under 2% of the sample.

The rearrangement joined TRBV7-8 to TRBJ2-2, with the D gene uncertain. This receptor was obtained from a woman between 18 and 29 years old in good health and CMV-seronegative. Input material: PBMCs. The CDR3 corresponds to CASSPYSSNTGELFF. The sequenced DNA: TGTGCCAGCAGCCCTTACAGCTCGAACACCGGGGAGCTGTTTTTT.